The entry below gives a single T cell receptor (beta chain) sequence along with its context. No antigen is known for it. Its ends do not fully match the called genes, so a read error is possible. This sample includes further DNA sequences coding for the same CDR3. This sample was included in a study of neoadjuvant anti-PD-1 for oral cavity cancer. Study at large: Non-progressing patients received a fourth nivolumab dose near day 43, then surgery on days 50-56.

This CDR3 spans 13 amino acids. Germline lookup yields CDR1 LNHDA and CDR2 SQIVND (reference sequence). The method was immunoSEQ multiplex PCR; TCRdb's version includes in-frame clones alone and lacks a portion of them. The sample lists approximately 12,000 clones; around 60% were seen once. These newly diagnosed stage II-IVA oral cavity squamous cell carcinoma patients had no prior systemic or radiation treatment. Whole-study results and caveats: Higher pretreatment Treg/Th17 ratios tracked higher pretreatment blood clonality.

The V call is TRBV19, the J call TRBJ2-1; TRBD2 is a possible D gene (5 bases). This TCR was recovered from a person aged 35-79 years with oral cavity squamous cell carcinoma. The donor label of this sample is uncertain. Material: tumor tissue, obtained before nivolumab (anti-PD-1) treatment. The CDR3 protein is CASSIGGYNEQFF. The CDR3 bases are TGTGCCAGTAGTATTGGCGGGTACAATGAACAGTTCTTC. Combining the CDR3 with reference TRBV19 and TRBJ2-1 gives the whole variable domain DGGITQSPKYLFRKEGQNVTLSCEQNLNHDAMYWYRQDPGQGLRLIYYSQIVNDFQKGDIAEGYSVSREKKESFPLTVTSAQKNPTAFYLCASSIGGYNEQFFGPGTRLTVL.